The entry below describes one T cell receptor beta chain. The antigen is unknown. Trimming took off 3 bases at V and 1 base at J, with 16 bases between the two ends. Germline values: CDR1 SGHNT, CDR2 YYREEE (reference sequence). The CDR3 loop spans 16 amino acids. The data are from a study of CD8 T cells in ankylosing spondylitis. Study-wide results and limits: About 8 highly homologous variants made up a TCR beta motif, and this motif appeared characteristic of ankylosing spondylitis blood. Disease-linked clones were CD8+ and relatively rare in peripheral blood. Clones tied to disease were said to be significantly enriched in matched ankylosing spondylitis synovial fluid.

Making use of molecular barcodes, quantitative 5'-RACE generated TCR beta libraries. TCRdb analysed the 5' RACE reads with MiXCR anew, one entry per CDR3 protein. The table lists around 890,000 distinct CDR3 sequences, roughly 12% of them singletons. The sample taken for sequencing was blood, either unsorted or a sorted T cell fraction (not recorded which). The TCR was taken from a male donor with ankylosing spondylitis. The chain joins TRBV5-4 to TRBJ1-1, with no clear D. The CDR3 protein is CASSWGLGRQNTEAFF. The CDR3 nucleotides read TGTGCCAGCAGCTGGGGATTAGGACGGCAGAACACTGAAGCTTTCTTT.